A selection of T cell receptor beta chains follows, all from one sample in a study of cytomegalovirus exposure and HLA in healthy donors. Method: immunoSEQ multiplex PCR; TCRdb's copy keeps in-frame clones and lacks some. The sample holds over 150,000 clones, roughly 89% seen once. The material sequenced was PBMCs. The receptors here all came from a woman aged 30 to 39 in good health and CMV-seronegative. CDR3s include the opening cysteine and the closing phenylalanine or tryptophan. The order of the fields is clone size, V gene, D gene, J gene, CDR3 protein, CDR3 DNA. D genes are given only for firm matches. Rows may omit the clone size; those that give it use once, few, many or a size class.

>NA|TRBV11-3|TRBD1|TRBJ2-7
CASSSGQGGGVEQYF
TGTGCCAGCAGCTCCGGACAGGGGGGAGGAGTCGAGCAGTACTTC
>NA|TRBV11-2|TRBD1|TRBJ1-2
CASSRTKQGLAYGYTF
TGTGCCAGCAGCCGAACCAAACAGGGGTTGGCCTATGGCTACACCTTC
>NA|TRBV6-1|TRBD1|TRBJ2-3
CASSSDRVDTDTQYF
TGTGCCAGCAGTTCGGACAGGGTGGACACAGATACGCAGTATTTT
>NA|TRBV18|TRBD1|TRBJ1-1
CASSPPSAMGQAEAFF
TGTGCCAGCTCACCACCGAGCGCTATGGGACAGGCTGAAGCTTTCTTT
>NA|TRBV4-1|TRBD1|TRBJ1-1
CASSRSPGTGDWSAEAFF
TGCGCCAGCAGCCGCTCCCCGGGGACAGGGGATTGGAGTGCTGAAGCTTTCTTT
>few|TRBV6-6|NA|TRBJ1-1
CASSYPQGQNTEAFF
TGTGCCAGCAGTTACCCCCAGGGACAGAACACTGAAGCTTTCTTT
>NA|TRBV4-2|TRBD2|TRBJ2-7
CASSTASSGRGYEQYF
TGTGCCAGCAGCACGGCCTCTAGCGGGAGAGGGTACGAGCAGTACTTC
>NA|TRBV27|TRBD1|TRBJ2-2
CASRRGQGFGELFF
TGTGCCAGCAGGCGGGGACAGGGCTTCGGGGAGCTGTTTTTT
>few|TRBV5-6|NA|TRBJ2-1
CASSLGQTYNEQFF
TGTGCCAGCAGCCTCGGACAGACCTACAATGAGCAGTTCTTC
>NA|TRBV7-9|NA|TRBJ2-5
CASSRGSLLEQYF
TGTGCCAGCAGCCGTGGGAGTCTTCTGGAGCAGTACTTC
>NA|TRBV6-5|NA|TRBJ2-7
CASRPPQGFPYEQYF
TGTGCCAGCAGACCACCCCAGGGGTTCCCCTACGAGCAGTACTTC